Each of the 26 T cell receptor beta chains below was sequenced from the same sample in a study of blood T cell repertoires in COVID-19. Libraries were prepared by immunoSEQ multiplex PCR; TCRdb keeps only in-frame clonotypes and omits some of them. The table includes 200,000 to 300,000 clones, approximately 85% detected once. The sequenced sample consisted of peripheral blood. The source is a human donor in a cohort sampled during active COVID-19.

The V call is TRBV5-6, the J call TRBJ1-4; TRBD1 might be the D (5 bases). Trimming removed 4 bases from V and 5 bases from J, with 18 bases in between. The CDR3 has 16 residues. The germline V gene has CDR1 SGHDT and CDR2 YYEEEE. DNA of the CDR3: TGTGCCAGCAGCGAGATGATGACAGCGACAAATGAAAAACTGTTTTTT. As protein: CASSEMMTATNEKLFF.

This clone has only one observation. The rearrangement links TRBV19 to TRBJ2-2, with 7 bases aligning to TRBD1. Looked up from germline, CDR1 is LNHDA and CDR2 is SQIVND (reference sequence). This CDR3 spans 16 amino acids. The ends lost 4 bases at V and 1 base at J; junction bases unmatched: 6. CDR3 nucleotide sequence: TGTGCCAGTAGTACACGAAGGACAGGGAACACCGGGGAGCTGTTTTTT. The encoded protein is CASSTRRTGNTGELFF.

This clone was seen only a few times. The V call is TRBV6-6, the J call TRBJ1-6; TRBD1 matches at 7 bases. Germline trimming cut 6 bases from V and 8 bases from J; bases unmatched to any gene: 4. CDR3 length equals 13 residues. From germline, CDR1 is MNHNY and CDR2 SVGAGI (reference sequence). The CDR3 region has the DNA TGTGCCAGCAGCCTCACAGGGGATTCACCCCTCCACTTT. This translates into CASSLTGDSPLHF.

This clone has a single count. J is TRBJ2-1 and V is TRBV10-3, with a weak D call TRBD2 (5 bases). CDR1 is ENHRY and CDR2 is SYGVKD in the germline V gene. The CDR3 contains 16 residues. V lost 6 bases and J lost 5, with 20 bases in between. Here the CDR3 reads CAIRVPLALLHNEQFF. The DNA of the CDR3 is TGTGCCATCAGGGTTCCTCTAGCCCTCCTCCACAATGAGCAGTTCTTC.

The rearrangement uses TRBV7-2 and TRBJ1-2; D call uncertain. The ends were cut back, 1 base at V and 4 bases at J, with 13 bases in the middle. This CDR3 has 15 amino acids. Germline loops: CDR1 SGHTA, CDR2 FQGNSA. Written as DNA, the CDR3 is TGTGCCAGCAGCTTAGAAGTACAGCCGTTCTATGGCTACACCTTC. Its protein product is CASSLEVQPFYGYTF.

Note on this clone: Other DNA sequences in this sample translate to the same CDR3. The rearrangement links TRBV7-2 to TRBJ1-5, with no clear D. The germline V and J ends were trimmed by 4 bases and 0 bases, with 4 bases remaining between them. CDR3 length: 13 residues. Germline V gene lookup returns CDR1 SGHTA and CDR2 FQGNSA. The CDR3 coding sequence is TGTGCCAGCAGCTCAGATAGCAATCAGCCCCAGCATTTT. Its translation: CASSSDSNQPQHF. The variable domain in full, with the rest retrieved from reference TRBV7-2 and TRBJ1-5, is GAGVSQSPSNKVTEKGKDVELRCDPISGHTALYWYRQSLGQGLEFLIYFQGNSAPDKSGLPSDRFSAERTGGSVSTLTIQRTQQEDSAVYLCASSSDSNQPQHFGDGTRLSIL.

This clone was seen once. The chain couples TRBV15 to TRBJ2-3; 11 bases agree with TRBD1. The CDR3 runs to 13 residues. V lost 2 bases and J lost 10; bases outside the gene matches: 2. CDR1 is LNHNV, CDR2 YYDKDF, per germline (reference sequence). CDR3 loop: CATSRRGQGAQYF. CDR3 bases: TGTGCCACCAGCAGACGGGGACAGGGGGCGCAGTATTTT.

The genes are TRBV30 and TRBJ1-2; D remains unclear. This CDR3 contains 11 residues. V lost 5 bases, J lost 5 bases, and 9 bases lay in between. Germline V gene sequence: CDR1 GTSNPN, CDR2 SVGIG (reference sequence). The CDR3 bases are TGTGCCTGGGTATATCTATATGGCTACACCTTC. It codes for CAWVYLYGYTF.

The CDR3 reads CASSAGTSGTRYQETQYF. In DNA, the CDR3 is TGTGCCAGCAGCGCCGGGACTAGCGGGACCAGGTACCAAGAGACCCAGTACTTC. This sequence joins TRBV9 and TRBJ2-5; 13 bases agree with TRBD2. CDR1 SGDLS and CDR2 YYNGEE come from the germline V gene. V lost 3 bases, J lost 0 bases, and 8 bases stayed unmatched. This CDR3 comprises 18 residues.

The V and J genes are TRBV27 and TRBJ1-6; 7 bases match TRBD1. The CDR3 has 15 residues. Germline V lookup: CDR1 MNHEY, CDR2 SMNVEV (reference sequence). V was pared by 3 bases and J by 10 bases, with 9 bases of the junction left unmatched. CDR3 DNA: TGTGCCAGCAGTTTGATCAAAGGGACAGTCTCACCCCTCCACTTT. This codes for CASSLIKGTVSPLHF.

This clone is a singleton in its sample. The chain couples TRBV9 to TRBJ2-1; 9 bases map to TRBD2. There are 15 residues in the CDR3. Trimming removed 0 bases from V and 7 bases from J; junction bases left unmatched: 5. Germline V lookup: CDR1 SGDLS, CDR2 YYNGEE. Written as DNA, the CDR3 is TGTGCCAGCAGCGTAGGGGTTAGCGGGGGTAATGAGCAGTTCTTC. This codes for CASSVGVSGGNEQFF.

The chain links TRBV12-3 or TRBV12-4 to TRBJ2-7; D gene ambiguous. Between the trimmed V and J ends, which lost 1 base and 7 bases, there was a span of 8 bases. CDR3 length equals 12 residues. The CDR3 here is CASSLGLVEQYF. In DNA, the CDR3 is TGTGCCAGCAGTTTAGGTCTCGTAGAGCAGTACTTC.

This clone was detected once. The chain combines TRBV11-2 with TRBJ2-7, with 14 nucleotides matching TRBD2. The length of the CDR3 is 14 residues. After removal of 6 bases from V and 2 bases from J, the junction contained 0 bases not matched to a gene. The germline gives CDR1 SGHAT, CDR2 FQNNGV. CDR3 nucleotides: TGTGCCAGCAGGGGACTAGCGGGAGCCTACGAGCAGTACTTC. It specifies CASRGLAGAYEQYF.

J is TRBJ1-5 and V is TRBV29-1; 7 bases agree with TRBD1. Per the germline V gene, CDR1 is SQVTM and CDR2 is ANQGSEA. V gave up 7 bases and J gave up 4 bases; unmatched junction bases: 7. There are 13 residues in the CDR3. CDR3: CSAWTGTNQPQHF. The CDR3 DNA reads TGCAGCGCCTGGACAGGAACTAATCAGCCCCAGCATTTT.

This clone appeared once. The CDR3 spells CASSPGTAYSGANVLTF. The CDR3 bases are TGTGCCAGCAGCCCGGGGACAGCGTACTCTGGGGCCAACGTCCTGACTTTC. The chain recombines TRBV4-2 with TRBJ2-6; 7 bases fit TRBD1. This CDR3 has 17 amino acids. The junction had 6 bases not matched to a gene; V was cut back by 4 bases and J by 0 bases. The germline V gene encodes CDR1 LGHNA and CDR2 YNFKEQ.

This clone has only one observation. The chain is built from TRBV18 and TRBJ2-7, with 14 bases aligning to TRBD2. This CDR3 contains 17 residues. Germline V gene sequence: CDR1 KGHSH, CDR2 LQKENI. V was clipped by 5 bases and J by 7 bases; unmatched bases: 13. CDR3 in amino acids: CASSFGLAGGSIKEQYF. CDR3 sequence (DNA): TGTGCCAGCTCATTCGGACTAGCGGGAGGCTCGATCAAAGAGCAGTACTTC. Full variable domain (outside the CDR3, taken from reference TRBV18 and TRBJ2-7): NAGVMQNPRHLVRRRGQEARLRCSPMKGHSHVYWYRQLPEEGLKFMVYLQKENIIDESGMPKERFSAEFPKEGPSILRIQQVVRGDSAAYFCASSFGLAGGSIKEQYFGPGTRLTVT.

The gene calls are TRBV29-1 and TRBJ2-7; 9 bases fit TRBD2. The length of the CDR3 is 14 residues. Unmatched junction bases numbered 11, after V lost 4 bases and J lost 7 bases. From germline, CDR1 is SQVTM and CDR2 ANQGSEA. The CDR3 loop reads CSVVPLAGTEEQYF. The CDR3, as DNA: TGCAGCGTTGTCCCCCTAGCGGGAACGGAAGAGCAGTACTTC.

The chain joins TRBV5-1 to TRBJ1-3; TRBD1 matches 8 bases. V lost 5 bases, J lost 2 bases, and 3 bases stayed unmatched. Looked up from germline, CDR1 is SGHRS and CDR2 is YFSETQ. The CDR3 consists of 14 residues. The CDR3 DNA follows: TGCGCCAGCAGTAAGGACAGGGCTGGAAACACCATATATTTT. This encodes CASSKDRAGNTIYF.

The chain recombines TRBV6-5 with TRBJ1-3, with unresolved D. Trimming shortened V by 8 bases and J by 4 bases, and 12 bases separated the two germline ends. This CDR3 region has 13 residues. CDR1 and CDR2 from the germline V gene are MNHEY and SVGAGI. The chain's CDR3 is CASCSGGGNTIYF. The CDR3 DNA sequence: TGTGCCAGCTGTTCGGGTGGAGGAAACACCATATATTTT.

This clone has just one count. Here the CDR3 reads CASSPRLAGVGRETQYF. As DNA, the CDR3 is TGTGCCAGCAGCCCAAGACTAGCGGGGGTAGGCCGGGAGACCCAGTACTTC. The chain combines TRBV9 with TRBJ2-5, with 12 bases lining up with TRBD2. Trimming cost V 4 bases and J 5 bases; bases outside gene matches: 12. The CDR3 contains 17 residues. The germline gives CDR1 SGDLS, CDR2 YYNGEE. Combining the CDR3 with reference TRBV9 and TRBJ2-5 gives the whole variable domain DSGVTQTPKHLITATGQRVTLRCSPRSGDLSVYWYQQSLDQGLQFLIQYYNGEERAKGNILERFSAQQFPDLHSELNLSSLELGDSALYFCASSPRLAGVGRETQYFGPGTRLLVL.

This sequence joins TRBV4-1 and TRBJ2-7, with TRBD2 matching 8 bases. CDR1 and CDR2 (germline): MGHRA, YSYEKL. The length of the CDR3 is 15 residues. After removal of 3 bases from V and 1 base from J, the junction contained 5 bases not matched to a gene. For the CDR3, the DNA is TGCGCCAGCAGCCAGCCGGGACTAGGGTCCTACGAGCAGTACTTC. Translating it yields CASSQPGLGSYEQYF.

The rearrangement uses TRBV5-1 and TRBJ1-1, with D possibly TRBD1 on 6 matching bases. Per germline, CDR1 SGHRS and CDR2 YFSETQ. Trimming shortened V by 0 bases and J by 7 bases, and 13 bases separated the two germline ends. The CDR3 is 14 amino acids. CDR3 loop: CASSLEQGRSEAFF. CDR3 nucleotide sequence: TGCGCCAGCAGCTTGGAACAGGGCCGGAGTGAAGCTTTCTTT.

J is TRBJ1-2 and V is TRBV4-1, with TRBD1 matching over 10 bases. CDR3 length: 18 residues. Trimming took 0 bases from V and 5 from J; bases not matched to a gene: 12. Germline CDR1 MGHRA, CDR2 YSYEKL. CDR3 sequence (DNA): TGCGCCAGCAGCCAAGAGAGGGACAGGGGTGGTTCTCGGTATGGCTACACCTTC. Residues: CASSQERDRGGSRYGYTF.

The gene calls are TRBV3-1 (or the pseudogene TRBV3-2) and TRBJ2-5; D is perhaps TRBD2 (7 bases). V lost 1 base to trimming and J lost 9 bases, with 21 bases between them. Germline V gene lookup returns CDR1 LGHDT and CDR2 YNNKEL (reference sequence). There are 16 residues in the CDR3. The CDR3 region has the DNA TGTGCCAGCAGCCAAGTACTGGCGGGGGCCCAGCTCCCCCAGTACTTC. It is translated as CASSQVLAGAQLPQYF.

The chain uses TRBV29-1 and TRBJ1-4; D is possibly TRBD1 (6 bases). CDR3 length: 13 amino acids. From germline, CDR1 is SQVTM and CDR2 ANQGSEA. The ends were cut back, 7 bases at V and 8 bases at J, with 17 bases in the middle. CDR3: CSAGGQGGEKLFF. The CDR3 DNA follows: TGCAGCGCTGGGGGGCAGGGAGGGGAAAAACTGTTTTTT.

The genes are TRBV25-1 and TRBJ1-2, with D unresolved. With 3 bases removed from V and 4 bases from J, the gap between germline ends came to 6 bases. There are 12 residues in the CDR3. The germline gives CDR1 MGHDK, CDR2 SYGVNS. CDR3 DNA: TGTGCCAGCAGTGATCCATCCTATGGCTACACCTTC. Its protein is CASSDPSYGYTF.